This T cell receptor (beta chain) was observed in a study of cytomegalovirus exposure and HLA in healthy donors. Separate from the 666-subject first cohort was the roughly 120-subject validation cohort, to which the donors belonged. Germline V lookup: CDR1 SGDLS, CDR2 YYNGEE. The CDR3 consists of 14 residues. Trimming cost V 3 bases and J 0 bases, with 7 bases left between them. Sequencing used immunoSEQ multiplex PCR; TCRdb keeps in-frame clones, though not all of them. This sample has 350,000 or so clones, with approximately 90% found just once. About this clone itself: The antigen remains undetermined.

General study findings and limits: Cytomegalovirus association was assigned to about 150 TCR beta chains. Reportedly, diagnosis of cytomegalovirus status by the classifier showed high specificity and sensitivity. One later analysis, an examination of the roughly 130 validation repertoires, found that first-cohort TCR clusters tended to co-occur in them.

The receptor's source is a woman under 30 in good health and CMV-seronegative. The sequencing input was PBMCs. This chain links TRBV9 with TRBJ1-3, with D tentatively TRBD1 (5 bases). The CDR3 here is CASSGTPSGNTIYF. The CDR3 DNA sequence: TGTGCCAGCAGCGGGACACCCTCTGGAAACACCATATATTTT.